This TCR beta chain appears in the sequencing data of a study of blood T cell repertoires in COVID-19. Study-wide background: COVID-19 samples, acute and convalescent, were from the United States, Italy and Spain. PBMCs, B-cell-depleted T cells, or T cells were the source of the cDNA or gDNA that made up the material.

Original data processing: Estimation of nucleated cell counts was performed using reference gene primer amplification. Using immunoSEQ multiplex PCR, the repertoire was profiled, and TCRdb retains in-frame clones only, with some absent. V, J and clone size are those of that table, while D and trimming were read from the DNA. The table shows about 160,000 clones, with about 81% occurring only once. Germline V gives CDR1 LGHDT, CDR2 YNNKEL (reference sequence). The CDR3 sequence is 17 residues long. V was trimmed by 7 bases and J by 10 bases, leaving 29 bases between them. Specimen: peripheral blood. V gene TRBV3-1 (or the pseudogene TRBV3-2) combines with J gene TRBJ2-1; a weak D match, TRBD1 (6 bases). This TCR came from a human donor in a cohort sampled during active COVID-19. Here the CDR3 DNA reads TGTGCCAGCACCCCGGGCCGAAAGGAGAGGGGGAGTCGCGAGCAGTTCTTC. As protein: CASTPGRKERGSREQFF.